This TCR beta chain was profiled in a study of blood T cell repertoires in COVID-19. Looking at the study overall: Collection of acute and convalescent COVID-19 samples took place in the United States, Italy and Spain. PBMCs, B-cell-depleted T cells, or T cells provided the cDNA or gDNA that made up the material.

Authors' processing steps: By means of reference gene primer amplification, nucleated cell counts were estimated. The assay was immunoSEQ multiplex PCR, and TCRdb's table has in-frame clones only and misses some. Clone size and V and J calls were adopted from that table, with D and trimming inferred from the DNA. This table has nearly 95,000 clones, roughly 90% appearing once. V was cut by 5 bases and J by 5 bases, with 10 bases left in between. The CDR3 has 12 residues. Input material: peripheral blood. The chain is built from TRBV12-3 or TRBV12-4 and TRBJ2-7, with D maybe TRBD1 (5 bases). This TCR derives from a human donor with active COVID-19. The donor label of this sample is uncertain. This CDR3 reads CASSPEGDEQYF. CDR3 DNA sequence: TGTGCCAGCAGTCCTGAAGGGGACGAGCAGTACTTC.